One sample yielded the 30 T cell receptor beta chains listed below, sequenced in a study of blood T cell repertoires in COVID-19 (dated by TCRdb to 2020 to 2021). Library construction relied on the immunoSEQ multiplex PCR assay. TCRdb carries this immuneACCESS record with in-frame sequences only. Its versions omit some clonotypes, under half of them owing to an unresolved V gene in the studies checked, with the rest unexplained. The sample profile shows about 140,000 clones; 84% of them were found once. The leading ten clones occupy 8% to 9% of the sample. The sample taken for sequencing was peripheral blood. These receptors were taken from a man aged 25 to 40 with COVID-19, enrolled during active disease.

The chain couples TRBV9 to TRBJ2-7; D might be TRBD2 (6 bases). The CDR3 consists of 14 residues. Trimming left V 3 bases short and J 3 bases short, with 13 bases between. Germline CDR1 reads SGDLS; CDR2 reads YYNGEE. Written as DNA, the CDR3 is TGTGCCAGCAGCGGCCGGCGGGGTGACTACGAGCAGTACTTC. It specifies CASSGRRGDYEQYF.

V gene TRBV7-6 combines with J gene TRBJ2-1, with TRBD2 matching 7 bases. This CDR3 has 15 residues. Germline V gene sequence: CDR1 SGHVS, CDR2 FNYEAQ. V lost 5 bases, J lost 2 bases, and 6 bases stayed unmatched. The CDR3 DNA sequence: TGTGCCAGCAGCCCTCTAGCGGAGGCCTACAATGAGCAGTTCTTC. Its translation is CASSPLAEAYNEQFF.

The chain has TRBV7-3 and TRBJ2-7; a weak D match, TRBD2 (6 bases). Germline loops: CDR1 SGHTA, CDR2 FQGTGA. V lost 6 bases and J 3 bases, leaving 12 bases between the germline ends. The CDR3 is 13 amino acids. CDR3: CASSLSRDYEQYF. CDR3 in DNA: TGTGCCAGCAGTCTCTCGCGGGACTACGAGCAGTACTTC.

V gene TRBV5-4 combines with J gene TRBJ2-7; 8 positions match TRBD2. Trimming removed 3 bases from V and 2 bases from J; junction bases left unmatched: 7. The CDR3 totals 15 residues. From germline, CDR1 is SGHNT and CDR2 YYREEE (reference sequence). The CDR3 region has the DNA TGTGCCAGCAGCTCGGGGGGGGACGGGGCCTACGAGCAGTACTTC. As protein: CASSSGGDGAYEQYF. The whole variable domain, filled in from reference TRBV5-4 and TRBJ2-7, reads ETGVTQSPTHLIKTRGQQVTLRCSSQSGHNTVSWYQQALGQGPQFIFQYYREEENGRGNFPPRFSGLQFPNYSSELNVNALELDDSALYLCASSSGGDGAYEQYFGPGTRLTVT.

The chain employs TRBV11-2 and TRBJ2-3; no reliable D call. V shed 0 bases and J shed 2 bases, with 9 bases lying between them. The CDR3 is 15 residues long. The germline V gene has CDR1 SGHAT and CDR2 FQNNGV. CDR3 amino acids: CASSLESLDTDTQYF. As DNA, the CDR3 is TGTGCCAGCAGCTTAGAGTCGCTAGACACAGATACGCAGTATTTT. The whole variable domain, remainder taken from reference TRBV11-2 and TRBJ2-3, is EAGVAQSPRYKIIEKRQSVAFWCNPISGHATLYWYQQILGQGPKLLIQFQNNGVVDDSQLPKDRFSAERLKGVDSTLKIQPAKLEDSAVYLCASSLESLDTDTQYFGPGTRLTVL.

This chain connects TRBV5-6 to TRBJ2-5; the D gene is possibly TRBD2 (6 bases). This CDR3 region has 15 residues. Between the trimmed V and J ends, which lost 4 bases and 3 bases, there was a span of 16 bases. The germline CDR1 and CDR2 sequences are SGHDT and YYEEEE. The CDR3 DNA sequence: TGTGCCAGCAGCCTATGGGGATGGGGGGAAGAGACCCAGTACTTC. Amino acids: CASSLWGWGEETQYF.

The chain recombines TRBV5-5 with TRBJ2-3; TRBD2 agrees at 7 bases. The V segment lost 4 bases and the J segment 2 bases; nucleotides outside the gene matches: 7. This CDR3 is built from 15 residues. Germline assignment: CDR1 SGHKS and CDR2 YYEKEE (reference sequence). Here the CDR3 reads CASSPRWDYTDTQYF. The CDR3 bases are TGTGCCAGCAGCCCGAGGTGGGACTACACAGATACGCAGTATTTT.

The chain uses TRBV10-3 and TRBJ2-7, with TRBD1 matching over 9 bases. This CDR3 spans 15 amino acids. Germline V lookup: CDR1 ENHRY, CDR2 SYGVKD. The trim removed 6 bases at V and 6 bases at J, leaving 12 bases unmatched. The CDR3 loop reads CAIREPGQGSSEQYF. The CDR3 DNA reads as TGTGCCATCAGAGAACCGGGACAGGGTAGTTCCGAGCAGTACTTC.

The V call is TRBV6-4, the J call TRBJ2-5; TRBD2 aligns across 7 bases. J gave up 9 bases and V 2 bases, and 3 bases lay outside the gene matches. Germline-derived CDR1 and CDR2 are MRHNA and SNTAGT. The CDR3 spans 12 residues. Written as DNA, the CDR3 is TGTGCCAGCAGTGACGGGGAGGGTGCCCAGTACTTC. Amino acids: CASSDGEGAQYF.

This CDR3 reads CASSAIGLLIQGTAGNTIYF. In DNA, the CDR3 is TGTGCCAGCAGTGCGATTGGGCTACTTATACAGGGTACTGCTGGAAACACCATATATTTT. The J gene is TRBJ1-3, the V gene TRBV6-1; possible D gene TRBD1, 6 bases. Trimming cost V 4 bases and J 2 bases, with 27 bases left between them. This CDR3 has 20 residues. Germline lookup yields CDR1 MNHNS and CDR2 SASEGT.

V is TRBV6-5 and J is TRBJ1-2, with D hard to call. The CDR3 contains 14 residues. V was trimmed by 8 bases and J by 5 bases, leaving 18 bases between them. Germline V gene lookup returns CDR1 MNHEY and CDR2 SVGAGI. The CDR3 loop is CASHVSVLPYGYTF. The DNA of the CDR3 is TGTGCCAGCCATGTCAGTGTGTTGCCTTATGGCTACACCTTC.

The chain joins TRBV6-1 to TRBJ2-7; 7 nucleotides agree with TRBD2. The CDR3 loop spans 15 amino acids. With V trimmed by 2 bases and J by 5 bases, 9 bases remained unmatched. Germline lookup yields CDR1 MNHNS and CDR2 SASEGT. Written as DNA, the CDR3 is TGTGCCAGCAGTGAACGGGGCGGGAGTTGGGACGAGCAGTACTTC. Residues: CASSERGGSWDEQYF.

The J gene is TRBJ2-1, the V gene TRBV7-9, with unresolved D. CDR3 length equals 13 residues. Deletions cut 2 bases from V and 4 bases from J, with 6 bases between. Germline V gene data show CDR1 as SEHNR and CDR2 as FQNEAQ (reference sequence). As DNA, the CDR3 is TGTGCCAGCAGCTTAAGCCAATACAATGAGCAGTTCTTC. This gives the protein CASSLSQYNEQFF. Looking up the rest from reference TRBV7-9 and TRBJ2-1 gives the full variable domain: DTGVSQNPRHKITKRGQNVTFRCDPISEHNRLYWYRQTLGQGPEFLTYFQNEAQLEKSRLLSDRFSAERPKGSFSTLEIQRTEQGDSAMYLCASSLSQYNEQFFGPGTRLTVL.

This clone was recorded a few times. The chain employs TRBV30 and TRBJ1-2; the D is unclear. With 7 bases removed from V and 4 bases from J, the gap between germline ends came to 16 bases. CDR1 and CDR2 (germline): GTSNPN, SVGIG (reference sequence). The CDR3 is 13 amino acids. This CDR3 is CASHYGEAYGYTF. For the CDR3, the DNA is TGTGCCTCACACTATGGGGAGGCCTATGGCTACACCTTC.

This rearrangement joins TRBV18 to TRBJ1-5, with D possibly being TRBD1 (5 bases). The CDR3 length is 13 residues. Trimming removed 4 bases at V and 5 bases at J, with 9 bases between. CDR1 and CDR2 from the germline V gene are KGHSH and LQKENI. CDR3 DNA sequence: TGTGCCAGCTCACTTGGGGGGGATCAGCCCCAGCATTTT. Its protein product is CASSLGGDQPQHF.

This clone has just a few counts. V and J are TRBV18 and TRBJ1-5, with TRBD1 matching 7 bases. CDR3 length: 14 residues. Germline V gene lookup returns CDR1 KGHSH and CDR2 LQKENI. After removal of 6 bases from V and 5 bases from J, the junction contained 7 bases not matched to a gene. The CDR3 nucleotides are TGTGCCAGCTCGCAGGGGGGCGGCTATCAGCCCCAGCATTTT. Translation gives CASSQGGGYQPQHF.

CDR3 sequence reads: CATSGWSSNEQFF. The CDR3 DNA sequence: TGTGCCACCAGTGGTTGGAGTTCCAATGAGCAGTTCTTC. The chain joins TRBV24-1 to TRBJ2-1; the D is unclear. Germline CDR1 is KGHDR and CDR2 is SFDVKD. The CDR3 has 13 amino acids. V was trimmed by 5 bases and J by 6 bases, leaving 10 bases between them.

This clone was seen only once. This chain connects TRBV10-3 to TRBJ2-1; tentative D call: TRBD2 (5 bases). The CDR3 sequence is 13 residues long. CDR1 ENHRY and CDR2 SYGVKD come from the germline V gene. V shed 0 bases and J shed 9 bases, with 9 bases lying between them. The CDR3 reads CAISESVEAEQFF. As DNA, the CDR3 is TGTGCCATCAGTGAGTCTGTGGAGGCTGAGCAGTTCTTC.

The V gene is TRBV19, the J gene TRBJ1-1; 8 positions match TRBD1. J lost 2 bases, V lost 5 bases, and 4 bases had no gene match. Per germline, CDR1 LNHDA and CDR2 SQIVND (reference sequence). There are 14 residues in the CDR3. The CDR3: CASSPDRGNTEAFF. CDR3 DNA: TGTGCCAGTAGTCCCGACAGGGGTAACACTGAAGCTTTCTTT.

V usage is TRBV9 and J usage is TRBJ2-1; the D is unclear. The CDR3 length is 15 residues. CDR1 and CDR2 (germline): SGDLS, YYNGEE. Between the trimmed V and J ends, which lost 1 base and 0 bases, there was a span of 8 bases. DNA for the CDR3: TGTGCCAGCAGCGTATCACAGAGCTCCTACAATGAGCAGTTCTTC. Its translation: CASSVSQSSYNEQFF.

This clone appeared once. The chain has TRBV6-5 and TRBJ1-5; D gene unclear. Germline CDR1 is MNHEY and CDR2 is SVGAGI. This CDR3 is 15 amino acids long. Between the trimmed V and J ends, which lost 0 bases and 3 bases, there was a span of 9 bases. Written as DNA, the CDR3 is TGTGCCAGCAGTTACTCGATAGAACTCAATCAGCCCCAGCATTTT. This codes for CASSYSIELNQPQHF.

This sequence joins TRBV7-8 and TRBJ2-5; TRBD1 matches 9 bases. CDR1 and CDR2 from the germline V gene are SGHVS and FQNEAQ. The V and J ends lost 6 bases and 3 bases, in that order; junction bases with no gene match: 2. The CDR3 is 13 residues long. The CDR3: CASRDRGKETQYF. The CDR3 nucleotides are TGTGCCAGCAGGGACAGGGGCAAAGAGACCCAGTACTTC.

The CDR3 region has the DNA TGCGCCAGCAGCTGGGGCCGGGACAGTCTAACCGGGGAGCTGTTTTTT. Translated: CASSWGRDSLTGELFF. The chain carries TRBV5-1 and TRBJ2-2; 7 bases fit TRBD1. The CDR3 contains 16 residues. Per the germline V gene, CDR1 is SGHRS and CDR2 is YFSETQ. J was trimmed by 5 bases and V by 3 bases; bases with no gene match: 10.

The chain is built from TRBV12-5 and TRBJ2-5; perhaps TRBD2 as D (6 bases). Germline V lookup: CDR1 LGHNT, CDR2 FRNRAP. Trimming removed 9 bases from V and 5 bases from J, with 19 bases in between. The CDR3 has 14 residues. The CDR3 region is CASGAGTPGETQYF. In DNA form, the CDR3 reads TGTGCTAGCGGGGCGGGGACGCCTGGGGAGACCCAGTACTTC.

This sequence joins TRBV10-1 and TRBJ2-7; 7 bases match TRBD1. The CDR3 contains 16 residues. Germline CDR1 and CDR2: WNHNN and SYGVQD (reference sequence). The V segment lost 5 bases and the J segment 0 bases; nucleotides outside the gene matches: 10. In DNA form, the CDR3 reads TGCGCCAGCAGTTATTCGAGGGACAGCAGCTCCTACGAGCAGTACTTC. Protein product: CASSYSRDSSSYEQYF.

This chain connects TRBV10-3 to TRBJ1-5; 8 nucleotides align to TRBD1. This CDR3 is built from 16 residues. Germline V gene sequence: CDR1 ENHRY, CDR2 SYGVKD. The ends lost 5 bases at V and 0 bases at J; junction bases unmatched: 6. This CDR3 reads CAISSGGPNSNQPQHF. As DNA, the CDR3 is TGTGCCATCAGTTCAGGGGGCCCAAATAGCAATCAGCCCCAGCATTTT.

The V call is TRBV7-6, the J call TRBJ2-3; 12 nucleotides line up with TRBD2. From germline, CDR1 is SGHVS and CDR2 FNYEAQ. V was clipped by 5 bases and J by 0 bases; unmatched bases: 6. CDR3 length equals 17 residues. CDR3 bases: TGTGCCAGCAGCGAAAGACTAGCGGGAGCGAGCACAGATACGCAGTATTTT. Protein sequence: CASSERLAGASTDTQYF.

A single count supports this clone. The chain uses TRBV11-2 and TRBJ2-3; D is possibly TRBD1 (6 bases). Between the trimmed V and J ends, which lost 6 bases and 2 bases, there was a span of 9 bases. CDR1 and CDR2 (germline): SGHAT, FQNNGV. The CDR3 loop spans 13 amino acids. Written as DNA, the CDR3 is TGTGCCAGCAGTTGGACAGACACAGATACGCAGTATTTT. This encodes CASSWTDTDTQYF.

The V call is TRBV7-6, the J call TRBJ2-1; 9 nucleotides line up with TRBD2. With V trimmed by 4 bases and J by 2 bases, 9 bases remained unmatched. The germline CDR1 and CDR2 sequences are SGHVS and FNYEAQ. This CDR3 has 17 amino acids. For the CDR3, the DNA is TGTGCCAGCAGCTCCGGTAGTAGCGGGAGACCCTACAATGAGCAGTTCTTC. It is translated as CASSSGSSGRPYNEQFF.

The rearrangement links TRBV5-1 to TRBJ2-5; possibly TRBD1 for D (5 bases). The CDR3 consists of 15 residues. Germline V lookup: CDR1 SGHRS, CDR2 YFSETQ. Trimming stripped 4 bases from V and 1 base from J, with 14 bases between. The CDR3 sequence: CASSTQDTRQETQYF. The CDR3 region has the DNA TGCGCCAGCAGCACCCAGGACACCCGCCAAGAGACCCAGTACTTC.